The table lists the clone carrying this T cell receptor beta chain with many counts. No antigen is known for it. Each cDNA molecule carried a unique molecular identifier. TCRdb reanalysed the 5' RACE reads using MiXCR and keeps one entry per CDR3 protein. The sample shows just over 70,000 distinct CDR3 sequences, about 12% of them seen only once. CDR1 is MNHEY, CDR2 SVGEGT, per germline. V lost 2 bases and J lost 0, with 8 bases in between. This CDR3 spans 14 amino acids. These data originate in a study of early T cells in non-severe SARS-CoV-2 infection. About the research overall: Alpha and beta chains were unpaired, from unsorted whole-blood bulk RNA.

Study-level findings and limits: There was a bias toward anti-spike CD8 responses in VDJdb matching, which missed private and CD4 specificities.

The receptor was derived from an adult who was a healthcare worker with PCR-confirmed SARS-CoV-2 infection or an uninfected control (not recorded which). The J gene is TRBJ2-7, the V gene TRBV6-2 or TRBV6-3; maybe TRBD1 (5 bases). Material: whole blood. The CDR3 reads CASSYRQSSYEQYF. The CDR3 bases are TGTGCCAGCAGTTACAGACAGAGCTCCTACGAGCAGTACTTC.